Below, 25 T cell receptor beta chains from the same sample are listed, as sequenced in a study of CD8 T cells in ankylosing spondylitis. The study, taken as a whole, reports: Ankylosing spondylitis blood appeared to be characterized by a TCR beta motif of under ten highly homologous variants.

Their antigen targets remain unknown. TCRdb re-called the 5' RACE reads through MiXCR, storing one row per CDR3 protein. Of roughly 300,000 distinct CDR3 sequences detected, roughly 8% appear once; the ten largest clones hold more than 14%. Sequenced: blood, either unsorted or a sorted T cell fraction (not recorded which). The receptor set was obtained from a male donor with ankylosing spondylitis.

CDR3 in amino acids: CSAAPGPTGQFF. The CDR3, as DNA: TGCAGTGCTGCTCCGGGACCCACGGGCCAGTTCTTC. V usage is TRBV20-1 and J usage is TRBJ2-1, with D possibly being TRBD1 or TRBD2 (5 bases each). Per germline, CDR1 DFQATT and CDR2 SNEGSKA (reference sequence). V lost 5 bases and J lost 13, with 18 bases in between. The CDR3 has 12 residues.

This clonotype was seen ten or more times. The genes are TRBV7-9 and TRBJ2-1; 7 nucleotides align to TRBD1. V gave up 4 bases and J gave up 5 bases; unmatched junction bases: 11. From germline, CDR1 is SEHNR and CDR2 FQNEAQ (reference sequence). This CDR3 spans 16 amino acids. CDR3 amino acids: CASSSRFRGLNNEQFF. The CDR3 nucleotides are TGTGCCAGCAGCTCGAGATTCAGGGGGTTAAACAATGAGCAGTTCTTC. The full variable domain, in which reference TRBV7-9 and TRBJ2-1 provide the parts outside the CDR3, is DTGVSQNPRHKITKRGQNVTFRCDPISEHNRLYWYRQTLGQGPEFLTYFQNEAQLEKSRLLSDRFSAERPKGSFSTLEIQRTEQGDSAMYLCASSSRFRGLNNEQFFGPGTRLTVL.

The table lists this clonotype with a few counts. The chain uses TRBV24-1 and TRBJ2-7, with D possibly being TRBD1 or TRBD2 (5 bases each). CDR1 and CDR2 (germline): KGHDR, SFDVKD. V was clipped by 3 bases and J by 4 bases, with 21 bases between them. This CDR3 region has 17 residues. CDR3 sequence reads: CATSDPGTEGAPYEQYF. In DNA form, the CDR3 reads TGTGCCACCAGTGATCCCGGGACCGAAGGAGCCCCGTACGAGCAGTACTTC.

This clonotype was counted only a few times. This sequence joins TRBV11-2 and TRBJ1-1, with D possibly being TRBD1 (5 bases). Germline CDR1 is SGHAT and CDR2 is FQNNGV. V lost 1 base and J 1 base, leaving 13 bases between the germline ends. CDR3 length: 16 residues. The CDR3 coding sequence is TGTGCCAGCAGCTTAGTCGGGGGTGGATGGAACACTGAAGCTTTCTTT. Amino acids: CASSLVGGGWNTEAFF.

The sample holds a few counts of this clonotype. The rearrangement uses TRBV28 and TRBJ1-1, with no clear D. Germline values: CDR1 MDHEN, CDR2 SYDVKM. V was shortened by 5 bases and J by 6 bases, with 19 bases between the two germline ends. CDR3 length equals 15 residues. CDR3 DNA: TGTGCCAGCAGTGACTGGCGCAGCGTACTATCTGAAGCTTTCTTT. Protein product: CASSDWRSVLSEAFF.

The J gene is TRBJ2-7, the V gene TRBV5-1; D assignment may be TRBD1 or TRBD2 (5 bases each). In germline, CDR1 is SGHRS, CDR2 YFSETQ. Trimming took 1 base from V and 7 from J, leaving 18 bases between them. There are 15 residues in the CDR3. The CDR3 DNA follows: TGCGCCAGCAGCTTGTGGGTTTCACGGGACGCGGAGCAGTACTTC. Protein product: CASSLWVSRDAEQYF.

There are many counts of this clonotype. This chain links TRBV25-1 with TRBJ1-3; 7 positions agree with TRBD1. Germline CDR1 and CDR2: MGHDK and SYGVNS. This CDR3 has 17 amino acids. The V segment lost 1 base and the J segment 0 bases; nucleotides outside the gene matches: 6. This CDR3 is CASSESFQGGSGNTIYF. CDR3 sequence (DNA): TGTGCCAGCAGTGAATCTTTTCAGGGGGGCTCTGGAAACACCATATATTTT. The whole variable domain, remainder taken from reference TRBV25-1 and TRBJ1-3, is EADIYQTPRYLVIGTGKKITLECSQTMGHDKMYWYQQDPGMELHLIHYSYGVNSTEKGDLSSESTVSRIRTEHFPLTLESARPSHTSQYLCASSESFQGGSGNTIYFGEGSWLTVV.

This clonotype was found a few times. The rearrangement uses TRBV7-6 and TRBJ2-7, with 10 bases fitting TRBD2. Trimming cost V 5 bases and J 5 bases; bases outside gene matches: 18. Germline CDR1 and CDR2: SGHVS and FNYEAQ. The CDR3 is made up of 18 amino acids. The CDR3 DNA sequence: TGTGCCAGCAGCCCCACAACCCTCCTAGCGGGAGTTCTCAACGAGCAGTACTTC. Its translation: CASSPTTLLAGVLNEQYF. Complete variable domain (other parts from reference TRBV7-6 and TRBJ2-7): GAGVSQSPRYKVTKRGQDVALRCDPISGHVSLYWYRQALGQGPEFLTYFNYEAQQDKSGLPNDRFSAERPEGSISTLTIQRTEQRDSAMYRCASSPTTLLAGVLNEQYFGPGTRLTVT.

The CDR3 is CASSKEPGEGHQNEQFF. In DNA, the CDR3 is TGTGCCAGCAGCAAAGAACCGGGGGAAGGCCACCAAAATGAGCAGTTCTTC. The rearrangement uses TRBV21-1 and TRBJ2-1; no DNA check was done on the table's D call, TRBD2. TRBV21-1 is recorded as a pseudogene. The CDR3 consists of 17 residues.

The chain uses TRBV5-1 and TRBJ2-7; D uncertain. Germline V gene lookup returns CDR1 SGHRS and CDR2 YFSETQ. V was cut by 1 base and J by 0 bases, with 11 bases left in between. The CDR3 is 15 residues long. DNA for the CDR3: TGCGCCAGCAGCTTGCAGCCGGACCGCTCCTACGAGCAGTACTTC. It is translated as CASSLQPDRSYEQYF.

This clonotype appeared many times. The chain couples TRBV5-1 to TRBJ2-7, with 9 bases fitting TRBD1. The germline gives CDR1 SGHRS, CDR2 YFSETQ. This CDR3 has 14 residues. V dropped 4 bases and J dropped 1; count of bases not matched to a gene: 3. The CDR3 DNA is TGCGCCAGCAGCACTGACAGGGGGTCCTACGAGCAGTACTTC. Its protein is CASSTDRGSYEQYF.

In this sample, this clonotype turned up many times. The V gene is TRBV5-1, the J gene TRBJ2-3, with no clear D. Deletions cut 0 bases from V and 4 bases from J, with 9 bases between. Germline CDR1 SGHRS, CDR2 YFSETQ. The CDR3 loop spans 14 amino acids. CDR3 in amino acids: CASSLDGGPDTQYF. The DNA of the CDR3 is TGCGCCAGCAGCTTGGACGGCGGACCAGATACGCAGTATTTT.

The table lists this clonotype with many counts. V is TRBV12-3 or TRBV12-4 and J is TRBJ1-1; perhaps TRBD1 as D (5 bases). There are 13 residues in the CDR3. V shed 7 bases and J shed 4 bases, with 13 bases lying between them. For the CDR3, the DNA is TGTGCCAGCACACAGGAGAGGATCACTGAAGCTTTCTTT. Translating it yields CASTQERITEAFF.

The CDR3 bases are TGCAGTGCTAGAGATGGGGGGACACGACTAGCGGGAGGGAACACCGGGGAGCTGTTTTTT. Translating it yields CSARDGGTRLAGGNTGELFF. The chain employs TRBV20-1 and TRBJ2-2; 13 bases map to TRBD2. Germline V gene sequence: CDR1 DFQATT, CDR2 SNEGSKA (reference sequence). J gave up 1 base and V 0 bases, and 11 bases lay outside the gene matches. The CDR3 covers 20 residues.

This clonotype occurred many times. The V and J genes are TRBV5-1 and TRBJ1-1; D ambiguous. Trimming cost V 4 bases and J 2 bases, with 9 bases left between them. The germline V gene encodes CDR1 SGHRS and CDR2 YFSETQ. The CDR3 covers 13 residues. The CDR3 reads CASSDIRNTEAFF. CDR3 sequence (DNA): TGCGCCAGCAGCGACATTCGCAACACTGAAGCTTTCTTT.

This clonotype has only a few counts. V is TRBV3-1 and J is TRBJ2-5; 10 nucleotides line up with TRBD2. V shed 2 bases and J 4 bases; nucleotides not matched to a gene: 4. CDR1 LGHDT and CDR2 YNNKEL come from the germline V gene (reference sequence). The CDR3 runs 15 residues. The CDR3 protein is CASSQRLAGGETQYF. The CDR3 region has the DNA TGTGCCAGCAGCCAACGACTAGCGGGTGGAGAGACCCAGTACTTC.

The rearrangement uses TRBV15 and TRBJ2-5; D is unresolved. Per germline, CDR1 LNHNV and CDR2 YYDKDF (reference sequence). This CDR3 comprises 13 residues. Trimming cost V 0 bases and J 3 bases, with 5 bases left between them. The CDR3 DNA reads as TGTGCCACCAGCAGAGATGCAGAAGAGACCCAGTACTTC. Protein: CATSRDAEETQYF.

This rearrangement joins TRBV29-1 to TRBJ2-2; D gene unclear. Germline CDR1 and CDR2: SQVTM and ANQGSEA. The V and J ends lost 5 bases and 6 bases respectively, with 16 bases between them. The CDR3 consists of 14 residues. The CDR3 DNA is TGCAGCGTTTCTCTGGGCGGACCATCCGGGGAGCTGTTTTTT. This translates into CSVSLGGPSGELFF.

This chain links TRBV3-1 with TRBJ2-3, with TRBD1 matching over 7 bases. V was pared by 5 bases and J by 10 bases, with 15 bases of the junction left unmatched. This CDR3 region has 15 residues. The germline V gene has CDR1 LGHDT and CDR2 YNNKEL (reference sequence). DNA for the CDR3: TGTGCCAGCAGCGTTCCGAGGGGGCCTAGGCTAGCGCAGTATTTT. Its protein product is CASSVPRGPRLAQYF.

V usage is TRBV27 and J usage is TRBJ2-3, with 7 nucleotides matching TRBD1. The trim removed 3 bases at V and 1 base at J, leaving 4 bases unmatched. CDR3 length: 15 residues. Germline loops: CDR1 MNHEY, CDR2 SMNVEV (reference sequence). The CDR3 loop is CASSFRTGGTDTQYF. CDR3 DNA: TGTGCCAGCAGTTTTCGAACAGGGGGCACAGATACGCAGTATTTT.

This clonotype was seen repeatedly, ten times or more. The chain uses TRBV2 and TRBJ2-1; a weak D match, TRBD2 (7 bases). V was trimmed by 11 bases and J by 6 bases, leaving 20 bases between them. CDR1 and CDR2 (germline): SNHLY, FYNNEI. The CDR3 length is 14 residues. CDR3 sequence (DNA): TGTGCCCAACTGGGGGGGGGCGCAGGCAATGAGCAGTTCTTC. Protein product: CAQLGGGAGNEQFF.

This clonotype was recorded at least ten times. V is TRBV20-1 and J is TRBJ2-1, with 7 positions matching TRBD2. V shed 4 bases and J 9 bases; nucleotides not matched to a gene: 3. This CDR3 region has 11 residues. The V gene's germline CDR1 is DFQATT and CDR2 SNEGSKA (reference sequence). The CDR3 loop is CSATTSTEQFF. The CDR3 DNA sequence: TGCAGTGCTACGACTAGCACTGAGCAGTTCTTC.

The chain is built from TRBV20-1 and TRBJ1-2, with a weak D call TRBD1 (5 bases). This CDR3 comprises 13 residues. V was trimmed by 0 bases and J by 5 bases, leaving 10 bases between them. The germline V gene encodes CDR1 DFQATT and CDR2 SNEGSKA (reference sequence). The CDR3 region is CSARDFRVYGYTF. The CDR3 DNA sequence: TGCAGTGCTAGAGATTTCAGGGTTTATGGCTACACCTTC.

Concerning this clonotype itself: At one of its ends the junction is not consistent with the germline gene, which may arise from a read error. This rearrangement joins TRBV7-7 to TRBJ2-7; D call uncertain. Germline loops: CDR1 SSHAT, CDR2 FNYEAQ (reference sequence). There are 13 residues in the CDR3. CDR3 sequence reads: CASSPGEAYEQYF. The CDR3 DNA reads as TGTGCTAGCAGCCCAGGCGAGGCCTACGAGCAGTACTTC.

This clonotype was seen a handful of times. The chain recombines TRBV7-2 with TRBJ2-1; 8 nucleotides agree with TRBD1. V lost 1 base and J lost 6; bases outside the gene matches: 2. Germline V gene data show CDR1 as SGHTA and CDR2 as FQGNSA. The CDR3 contains 14 residues. CDR3 amino acids: CASSLVTGGNEQFF. The CDR3 nucleotides read TGTGCCAGCAGCTTAGTTACAGGGGGCAATGAGCAGTTCTTC. Supplemented by reference TRBV7-2 and TRBJ2-1, the full variable domain reads GAGVSQSPSNKVTEKGKDVELRCDPISGHTALYWYRQSLGQGLEFLIYFQGNSAPDKSGLPSDRFSAERTGGSVSTLTIQRTQQEDSAVYLCASSLVTGGNEQFFGPGTRLTVL.